This TCR beta chain is drawn from a study of T cells in Graves' hyperthyroidism and ophthalmopathy. Study-level information: Peripheral blood was obtained at initial diagnosis, preceding any treatment. Study-level results: Separation of ophthalmopathy from stable hyperthyroidism was achieved by a 13 V-J model.

As concerns this clonotype: Its antigen is undetermined.

CDR1 is PRHDT, CDR2 FYEKMQ, per germline (reference sequence). The CDR3 sequence is 11 residues long. Trimming cost V 5 bases and J 15 bases; bases outside gene matches: 7. RNA transcripts served as the template for amplifying TCR beta CDR3 regions. Carried out on the TCR CDR3, a first-round RT-PCR used the HTBI primer set. TCRdb re-derived calls from the multiplex PCR reads in MiXCR, one entry per CDR3 protein. The sample shows fewer than 850,000 distinct CDR3 sequences, roughly a sixth of them seen only once. Sequencing input: blood. This clonotype was sampled from a man aged 50-60 years with Graves' hyperthyroidism. The gene calls are TRBV13 and TRBJ2-1; 7 positions agree with TRBD1. In DNA form, the CDR3 reads TGTGCCAGCAGCCAAGGACAGGATTCGTTCTTC. Its translation is CASSQGQDSFF. The full variable domain, its missing parts supplied by reference TRBV13 and TRBJ2-1, is AAGVIQSPRHLIKEKRETATLKCYPIPRHDTVYWYQQGPGQDPQFLISFYEKMQSDKGSIPDRFSAQQFSDYHSELNMSSLELGDSALYFCASSQGQDSFFGPGTRLTVL.